The clone carrying this T cell receptor (beta chain) came up many times. The antigen is not known. Its ends do not fully match the called genes, so a read error is possible. Active ophthalmopathy (CAS at least 3, NOSPECS at least 4), lasting under 3 months. Clinical symptoms, serum thyroxine, TRAb, thyroid ultrasound and orbital computed tomography formed the basis of diagnosis. Scientists amplified the TCR beta CDR3 regions from RNA transcripts. The library came from an HTBI-primed first-round RT-PCR and a second-round multiplex PCR. TCRdb recomputed calls from the multiplex PCR reads with MiXCR, one row per CDR3 protein. The table records about 500,000 distinct CDR3 sequences, approximately 14% of them present only once. In germline, CDR1 is LNHDA, CDR2 SQIVND (reference sequence). The CDR3 contains 16 residues. The entry originates in a study of Graves' ophthalmopathy and Graves' hyperthyroidism. Across the study: The blood sample was drawn at first diagnosis and before any treatment. Study results and caveats: Most expanded clonotypes from thyroid (those above 0.001 frequency) were also found in blood.

This TCR derives from a woman aged 25-40 years with Graves' ophthalmopathy. The chain carries TRBV19 and TRBJ1-1; D remains ambiguous. The sample comprised blood. CDR3 sequence (DNA): TGTGCCAGTAGTATCCCTTATCGGGGAATGAAGACTGAAGCTTTCTTT. It codes for CASSIPYRGMKTEAFF.